A selection of T cell receptor beta chains follows, all from one sample in a study of T-cell reconstitution after alpha-beta-depleted transplantation in children. TCRdb itself ran the PCR reads through MiXCR, one entry per CDR3 protein. The data show roughly 110,000 distinct CDR3 sequences, 10% seen once. Sequencing was performed on PBMCs, taken before TCRalphabeta/CD19-depleted stem cell transplant. The receptor source for this set is a boy aged 2 to 9 with acute lymphoblastic leukemia, due to receive a stem cell transplant. Each CDR3 is given with its conserved first and last residue. The D gene is left open where the match is weak. The size field is filled for only some rows; it gives once, few, many or a size class.

CDR3	DNA	length	D	size	V	J
CASSSPSGTTAGEKLFF	TGCGCCAGCAGCTCTCCTAGCGGGACAACGGCGGGTGAAAAACTGTTTTTT	17	.	.	TRBV5-1	TRBJ1-4
CASSLSGARETQYF	TGTGCCAGCAGTTTATCGGGAGCTCGTGAGACCCAGTACTTC	14	.	many	TRBV12-3/TRBV12-4	TRBJ2-5
CASSSKGGAGGVVDTQYF	TGCGCCAGCAGCTCGAAGGGGGGCGCGGGAGGTGTTGTAGATACGCAGTATTTT	18	TRBD2	.	TRBV5-1	TRBJ2-3
CSVRVAGWDEQYF	TGCAGCGTTCGCGTCGCGGGCTGGGACGAGCAGTACTTC	13	.	.	TRBV29-1	TRBJ2-7
CASSLTSSYEQYF	TGTGCCAGCAGCTTAACAAGCTCCTACGAGCAGTACTTC	13	.	many	TRBV7-7	TRBJ2-7
CSARIQREVDTQYF	TGCAGTGCTAGAATCCAGCGGGAGGTAGATACGCAGTATTTT	14	TRBD2	many	TRBV20-1	TRBJ2-3
CASSSGQGNTIYF	TGCGCCAGCAGCTCGGGACAAGGAAACACCATATATTTT	13	.	.	TRBV5-1	TRBJ1-3
CASRRGLAWNEQFF	TGTGCCAGCAGGAGGGGACTAGCGTGGAATGAGCAGTTCTTC	14	TRBD2	medium-sized	TRBV6-2/TRBV6-3	TRBJ2-1
CASSPGGGNTEAFF	TGTGCCAGCTCACCAGGTGGAGGGAACACTGAAGCTTTCTTT	14	.	few	TRBV18	TRBJ1-1
CSASGVGMGTQYF	TGCAGTGCTAGCGGAGTGGGGATGGGTACGCAGTATTTT	13	.	few	TRBV20-1	TRBJ2-3
CASSPPGFHVF	TGTGCCAGCAGTCCCCCAGGGTTTCATGTCTTC	11	.	many	TRBV12-3/TRBV12-4	TRBJ1-2
CASSYMPDPRDRGHEQYF	TGTGCCAGCAGTTACATGCCCGATCCCCGGGACAGGGGGCACGAGCAGTACTTC	18	TRBD1	many	TRBV6-5	TRBJ2-7
CASVGVNQPQHF	TGTGCCAGCGTTGGTGTGAATCAGCCCCAGCATTTT	12	.	.	TRBV28	TRBJ1-5
CASSQGAKAQFF	TGCGCCAGCAGCCAAGGAGCTAAGGCCCAGTTCTTC	12	.	.	TRBV4-1	TRBJ2-1
CATSPGDRADEQFF	TGTGCCACCAGCCCTGGGGACAGGGCGGATGAGCAGTTCTTC	14	TRBD1	.	TRBV24-1	TRBJ2-1
CASSSNGRYTGELFF	TGTGCCAGCAGTTCGAATGGACGCTACACCGGGGAGCTGTTTTTT	15	.	.	TRBV12-3/TRBV12-4	TRBJ2-2
CASSESPVAPLHF	TGTGCCAGCAGTGAGAGTCCAGTTGCACCCCTCCACTTT	13	.	few	TRBV2	TRBJ1-6
CASSESGANVLTF	TGTGCCAGCTCAGAGTCTGGGGCCAACGTCCTGACTTTC	13	.	few	TRBV25-1	TRBJ2-6
CASSQRDRVGETQYF	TGTGCCAGCAGTCAGAGGGACAGGGTGGGAGAGACCCAGTACTTC	15	TRBD1	few	TRBV27	TRBJ2-5
CATSGPGTSGIDEQFF	TGTGCCACCAGTGGTCCCGGGACTAGCGGGATTGATGAGCAGTTCTTC	16	TRBD2	many	TRBV24-1	TRBJ2-1
CACSFGLAGAPGTGELFF	TGTGCCTGCAGTTTCGGACTAGCGGGAGCCCCGGGAACCGGGGAGCTGTTTTTT	18	TRBD2	.	TRBV12-3/TRBV12-4	TRBJ2-2
CSASGGVLEGPQFF	TGCAGTGCTAGTGGGGGGGTCCTGGAAGGCCCACAGTTCTTC	14	TRBD2	few	TRBV20-1	TRBJ2-1
CASSSLAASTDTQYF	TGTGCCAGCAGTTCCCTAGCGGCTAGCACAGATACGCAGTATTTT	15	TRBD2	few	TRBV6-5	TRBJ2-3
CASSPRTTPKEQYF	TGTGCCAGCTCACCACGGACTACCCCTAAGGAGCAGTACTTC	14	.	.	TRBV18	TRBJ2-7
CASSAAGTSGGSYEQYF	TGTGCCAGCAGCGCGGCCGGGACTAGCGGGGGCTCCTACGAGCAGTACTTC	17	TRBD2	.	TRBV9	TRBJ2-7
CASSLGGRFTLLHEQYF	TGTGCCAGCAGTTTGGGCGGACGATTCACCCTCCTTCACGAGCAGTACTTC	17	.	.	TRBV28	TRBJ2-7
CASSLNTLHEQFF	TGCGCCAGCAGCTTGAATACGCTTCATGAGCAGTTCTTC	13	.	.	TRBV5-1	TRBJ2-1